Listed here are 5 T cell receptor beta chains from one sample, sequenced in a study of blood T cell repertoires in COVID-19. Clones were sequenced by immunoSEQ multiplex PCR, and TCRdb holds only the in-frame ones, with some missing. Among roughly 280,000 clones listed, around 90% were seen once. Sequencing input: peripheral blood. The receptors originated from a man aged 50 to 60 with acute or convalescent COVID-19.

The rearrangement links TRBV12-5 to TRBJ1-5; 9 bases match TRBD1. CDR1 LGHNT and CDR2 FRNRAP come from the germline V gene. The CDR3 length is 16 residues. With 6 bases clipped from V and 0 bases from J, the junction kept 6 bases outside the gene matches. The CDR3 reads CASGRTGDYSNQPQHF. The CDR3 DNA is TGTGCTAGTGGCCGGACAGGGGACTATAGCAATCAGCCCCAGCATTTT.

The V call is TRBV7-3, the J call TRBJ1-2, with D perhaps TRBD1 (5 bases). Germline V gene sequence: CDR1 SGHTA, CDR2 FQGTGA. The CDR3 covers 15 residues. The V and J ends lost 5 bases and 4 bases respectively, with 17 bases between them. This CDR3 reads CASSPGGAAVYGYTF. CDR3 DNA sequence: TGTGCCAGCAGCCCAGGAGGGGCGGCTGTCTATGGCTACACCTTC.

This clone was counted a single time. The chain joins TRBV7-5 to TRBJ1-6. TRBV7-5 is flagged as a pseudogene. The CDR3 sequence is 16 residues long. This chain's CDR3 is CARSCGGDPRNSPLHF. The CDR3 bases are TGTGCCAGAAGCTGTGGGGGGGACCCGCGAAATTCACCCCTCCACTTT.

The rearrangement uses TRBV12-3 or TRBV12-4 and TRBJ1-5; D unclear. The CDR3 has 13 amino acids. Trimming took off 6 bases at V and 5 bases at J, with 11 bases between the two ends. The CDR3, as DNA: TGTGCCAGCAGCCTCTACTTTGATCAGCCCCAGCATTTT. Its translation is CASSLYFDQPQHF.

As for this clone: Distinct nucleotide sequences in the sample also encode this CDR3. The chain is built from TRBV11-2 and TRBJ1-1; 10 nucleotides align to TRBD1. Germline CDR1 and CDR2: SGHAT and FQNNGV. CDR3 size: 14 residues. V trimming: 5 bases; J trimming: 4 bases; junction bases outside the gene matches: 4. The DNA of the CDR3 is TGTGCCAGCAGCCCACGGACAGGGGGCACTGAAGCTTTCTTT. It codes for CASSPRTGGTEAFF.